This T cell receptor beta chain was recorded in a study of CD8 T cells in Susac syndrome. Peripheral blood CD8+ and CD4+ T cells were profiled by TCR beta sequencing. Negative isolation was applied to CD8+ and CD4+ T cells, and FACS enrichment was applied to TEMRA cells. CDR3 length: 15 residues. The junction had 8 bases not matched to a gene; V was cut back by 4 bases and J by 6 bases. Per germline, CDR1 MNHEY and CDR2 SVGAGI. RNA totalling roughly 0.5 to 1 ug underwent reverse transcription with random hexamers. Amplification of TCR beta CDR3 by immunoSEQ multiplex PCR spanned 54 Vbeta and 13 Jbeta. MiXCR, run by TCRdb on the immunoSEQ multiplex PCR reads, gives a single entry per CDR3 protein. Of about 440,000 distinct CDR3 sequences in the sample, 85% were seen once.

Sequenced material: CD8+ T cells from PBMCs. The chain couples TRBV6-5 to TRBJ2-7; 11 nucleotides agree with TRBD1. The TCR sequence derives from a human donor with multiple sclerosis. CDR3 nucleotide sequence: TGTGCCAGCAGTTCGCCCGGGACAGGGGGGTTCGAGCAGTACTTC. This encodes CASSSPGTGGFEQYF.